Listed here is a single T cell receptor (beta chain). The antigen remains undetermined. The sample comes from a study of cytomegalovirus exposure and HLA in healthy donors. The PCR contained 60 Vbeta and 13 Jbeta primers. Sequencing used immunoSEQ multiplex PCR; TCRdb keeps in-frame clones, though not all of them. Here the sample spans some 190,000 clones, approximately 79% being singletons. Study results and limitations: Later analysis identified around 15,000 TCR beta sequences associated with HLA alleles, using a false discovery rate threshold of 0.05. A previous analysis found most TCR beta V segments productive roughly 90% or roughly 30% of the time.

The source of this sequence is a woman in her late teens or twenties in good health and CMV-seronegative. Specimen: PBMCs.

This chain's CDR3 is CASSVRQTGSNQPQHF. The DNA of the CDR3 is TGTGCCAGCAGCGTAAGACAGACAGGTAGCAATCAGCCCCAGCATTTT. This chain joins TRBV25-1 and TRBJ1-5, with a tentative D call TRBD1 (6 bases). Trimming cost V 6 bases and J 0 bases, with 15 bases left between them. Germline CDR1 is MGHDK and CDR2 is SYGVNS. CDR3 length: 16 residues.